This paragraph covers one TCR beta chain sequence. The antigen is undetermined. This record comes from a study of T cell repertoires in cytomegalovirus infection. V dropped 5 bases and J dropped 5 bases, with 15 bases sitting between them. CDR3 length equals 14 residues. CDR1 is SGHVS, CDR2 FNYEAQ, per germline. TCRdb processed the reads anew with MiXCR; each CDR3 protein has one entry. The repertoire holds about 83,000 distinct CDR3 sequences, 25% to 30% seen once, with about three quarters in the top ten. The sequence came from a human donor in good health (CMV status not recorded). Some clones in this sample may be carry-over from other donors' samples. V usage is TRBV7-6 and J usage is TRBJ2-5; D not resolved. This sample comprised CD8+ T cells from cultured PBMCs, obtained from culture after CMV antigen stimulation. In nucleotides, the CDR3 is TGTGCCAGCAGCCTAGGTGATTACCCGGAGACCCAGTACTTC. Translating it yields CASSLGDYPETQYF.